This T cell receptor (beta chain) comes out of a study of shared clonotypes between healthy human individuals. Data came from immunoSEQ multiplex PCR; TCRdb stores just in-frame clones and leaves some out. In the table there are 2,500,000 or so clones, roughly 93% of which are singletons. The germline V gene has CDR1 MDHEN and CDR2 SYDVKM. The CDR3 runs 14 residues. J gave up 9 bases and V 4 bases, and 9 bases lay outside the gene matches. CD4+ cells yielded CD45RA+ naive and CD45RA-negative memory subsets. Details on this clone: Its antigen remains unidentified.

Study-wide results and caveats: Sampling covered nothing but blood. Tissue TCR repertoires likely differ from those found in blood. A few donors held about 4.6% of naive CD4 clonotypes in common. Naive subsets generally had larger estimated richness than memory subsets.

This clonotype was obtained from a man aged 18 to 30 in good health. Some clones in this sample may be carry-over from other donors' samples. The sample was naive CD4+ T cells from PBMCs. Indicated subset: CD45RA+ positively selected. The J gene is TRBJ1-1, the V gene TRBV28, with TRBD1 matching over 9 bases. In DNA, the CDR3 is TGTGCCAGCAGTTCCCAACCGACAGGGGGGAAAGCTTTCTTT. This translates into CASSSQPTGGKAFF.